This T cell receptor (beta chain) stems from a study of response to subunit inactivated influenza vaccine. General observations from the study: That few new T cells are recruited by each seasonal influenza vaccination was the authors' suggestion.

MiXCR was run by TCRdb on the RT-PCR reads, yielding one entry per CDR3 protein. The sample has about 650,000 distinct CDR3 sequences, roughly 14% seen once. Points on this clonotype: Its antigen is undetermined.

The CDR3 is 16 amino acids. V gave up 5 bases and J gave up 0 bases, with 14 bases separating them. Looked up from germline, CDR1 is SEHNR and CDR2 is FQNEAQ (reference sequence). The receptor was isolated from a middle-aged man who received an inactivated influenza vaccine. This chain links TRBV7-9 with TRBJ2-1; D may match TRBD1 or TRBD2 (6 bases each). The sample was PBMCs from blood, taken less than 13 days after vaccination. The CDR3 region has the DNA TGTGCCAGCAGCCCGGAGGGGGGAAGCTCCTACAATGAGCAGTTCTTC. This sequence encodes CASSPEGGSSYNEQFF.